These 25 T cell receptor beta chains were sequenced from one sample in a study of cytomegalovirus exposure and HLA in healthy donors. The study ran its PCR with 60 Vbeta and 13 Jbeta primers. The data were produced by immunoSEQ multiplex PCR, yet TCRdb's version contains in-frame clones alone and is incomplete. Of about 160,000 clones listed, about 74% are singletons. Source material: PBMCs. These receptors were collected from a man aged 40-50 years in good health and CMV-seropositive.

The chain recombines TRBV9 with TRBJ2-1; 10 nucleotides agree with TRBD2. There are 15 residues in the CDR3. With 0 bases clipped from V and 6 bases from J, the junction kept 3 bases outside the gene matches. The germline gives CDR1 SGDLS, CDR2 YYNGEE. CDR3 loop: CASSVGLAGGNEQFF. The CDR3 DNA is TGTGCCAGCAGCGTAGGACTAGCGGGCGGCAATGAGCAGTTCTTC.

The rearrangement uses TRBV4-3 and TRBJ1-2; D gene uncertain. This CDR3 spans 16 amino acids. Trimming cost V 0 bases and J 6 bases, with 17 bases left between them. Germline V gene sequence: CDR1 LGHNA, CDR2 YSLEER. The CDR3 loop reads CASSQDRVAVVHGYTF. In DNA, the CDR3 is TGCGCCAGCAGCCAAGATCGCGTCGCGGTAGTTCATGGCTACACCTTC.

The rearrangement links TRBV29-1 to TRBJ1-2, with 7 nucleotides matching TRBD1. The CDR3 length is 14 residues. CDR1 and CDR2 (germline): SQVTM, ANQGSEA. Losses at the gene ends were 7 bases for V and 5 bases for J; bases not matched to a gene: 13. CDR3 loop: CSATPETGRYGYTF. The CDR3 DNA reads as TGCAGCGCTACCCCCGAGACAGGGCGATATGGCTACACCTTC.

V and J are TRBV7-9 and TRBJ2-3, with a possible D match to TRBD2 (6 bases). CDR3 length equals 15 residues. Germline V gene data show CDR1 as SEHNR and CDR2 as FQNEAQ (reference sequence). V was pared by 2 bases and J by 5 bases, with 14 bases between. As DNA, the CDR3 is TGTGCCAGCAGCTTACTAGCGTCCGGGGGAGATACGCAGTATTTT. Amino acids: CASSLLASGGDTQYF.

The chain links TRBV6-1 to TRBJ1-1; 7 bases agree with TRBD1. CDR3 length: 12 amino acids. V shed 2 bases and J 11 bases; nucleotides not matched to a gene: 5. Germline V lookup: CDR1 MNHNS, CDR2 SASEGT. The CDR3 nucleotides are TGTGCCAGCAGTGAAAGGGGGCTTATCGCTTTCTTT. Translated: CASSERGLIAFF.

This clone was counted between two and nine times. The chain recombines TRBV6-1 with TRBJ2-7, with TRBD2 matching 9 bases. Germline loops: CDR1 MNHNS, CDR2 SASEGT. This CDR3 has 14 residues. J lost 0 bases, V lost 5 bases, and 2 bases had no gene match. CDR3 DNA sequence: TGTGCCAGCAGTCCTAGCGGGAACTCCTACGAGCAGTACTTC. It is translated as CASSPSGNSYEQYF.

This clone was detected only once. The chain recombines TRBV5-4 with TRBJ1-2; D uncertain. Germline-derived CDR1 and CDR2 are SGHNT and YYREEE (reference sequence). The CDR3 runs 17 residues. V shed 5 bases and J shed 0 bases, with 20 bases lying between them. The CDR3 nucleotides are TGTGCCAGCAGAAATACCCCGGACGCGAGGGCTAACTATGGCTACACCTTC. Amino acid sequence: CASRNTPDARANYGYTF.

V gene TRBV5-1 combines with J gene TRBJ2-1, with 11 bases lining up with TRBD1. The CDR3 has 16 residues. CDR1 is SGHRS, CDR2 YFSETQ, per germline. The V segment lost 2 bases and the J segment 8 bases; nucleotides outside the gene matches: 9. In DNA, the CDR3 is TGCGCCAGCAGCTTAGTTCCGGGGACAGGGGGTGATGAGCAGTTCTTC. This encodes CASSLVPGTGGDEQFF.

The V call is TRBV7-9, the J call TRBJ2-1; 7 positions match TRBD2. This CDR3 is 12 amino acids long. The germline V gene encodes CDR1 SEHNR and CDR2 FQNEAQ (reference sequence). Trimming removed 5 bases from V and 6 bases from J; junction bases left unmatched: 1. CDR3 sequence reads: CASSPSGNEQFF. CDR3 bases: TGTGCCAGCAGCCCTAGCGGCAATGAGCAGTTCTTC.

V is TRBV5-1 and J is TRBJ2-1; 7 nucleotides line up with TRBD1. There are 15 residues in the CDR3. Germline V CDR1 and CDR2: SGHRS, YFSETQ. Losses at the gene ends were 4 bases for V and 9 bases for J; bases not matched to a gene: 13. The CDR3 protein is CASSNTGESRGEQFF. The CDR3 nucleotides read TGCGCCAGCAGCAACACAGGGGAATCTAGGGGTGAGCAGTTCTTC.

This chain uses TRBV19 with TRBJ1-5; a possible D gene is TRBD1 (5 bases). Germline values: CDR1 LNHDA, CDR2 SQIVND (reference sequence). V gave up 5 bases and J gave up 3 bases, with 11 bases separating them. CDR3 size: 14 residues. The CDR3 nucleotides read TGTGCCAGTAGTCACTCAGGGTCCAATCAGCCCCAGCATTTT. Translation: CASSHSGSNQPQHF.

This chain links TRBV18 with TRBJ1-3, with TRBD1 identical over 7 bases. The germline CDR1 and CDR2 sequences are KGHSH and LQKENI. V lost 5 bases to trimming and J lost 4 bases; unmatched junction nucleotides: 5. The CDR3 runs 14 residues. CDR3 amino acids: CASSARDRGNTIYF. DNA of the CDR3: TGTGCCAGCTCAGCTCGGGACAGAGGAAACACCATATATTTT.

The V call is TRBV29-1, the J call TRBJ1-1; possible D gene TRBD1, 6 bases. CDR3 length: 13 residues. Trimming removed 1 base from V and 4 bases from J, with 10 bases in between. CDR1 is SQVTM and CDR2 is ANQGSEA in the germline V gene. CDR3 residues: CSVEGIGGTEAFF. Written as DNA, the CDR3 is TGCAGCGTTGAAGGGATAGGGGGCACTGAAGCTTTCTTT.

As DNA, the CDR3 is TGCGCCAGCAGCTTGGCCAAGACTAGCGGGAGAGTCGCTGAGGAGACCCAGTACTTC. Its translation is CASSLAKTSGRVAEETQYF. This chain uses TRBV5-1 with TRBJ2-5; TRBD2 aligns across 12 bases. Germline CDR1 is SGHRS and CDR2 is YFSETQ. With V trimmed by 0 bases and J by 5 bases, 14 bases remained unmatched. The CDR3 covers 19 residues. Variable domain in full (rest from reference TRBV5-1 and TRBJ2-5): KAGVTQTPRYLIKTRGQQVTLSCSPISGHRSVSWYQQTPGQGLQFLFEYFSETQRNKGNFPGRFSGRQFSNSRSEMNVSTLELGDSALYLCASSLAKTSGRVAEETQYFGPGTRLLVL.

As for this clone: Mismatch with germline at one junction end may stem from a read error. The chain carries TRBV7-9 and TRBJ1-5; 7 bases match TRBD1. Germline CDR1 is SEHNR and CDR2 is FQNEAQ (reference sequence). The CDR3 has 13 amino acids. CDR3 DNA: TGTTCCAGCAACAGGGGTTCGGGGCAGCCCCAGCATTTT. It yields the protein CSSNRGSGQPQHF.

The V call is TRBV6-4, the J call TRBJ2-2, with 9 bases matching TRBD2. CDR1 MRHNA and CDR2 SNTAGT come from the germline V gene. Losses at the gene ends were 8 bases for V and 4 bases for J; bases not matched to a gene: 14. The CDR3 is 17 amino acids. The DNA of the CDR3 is TGTGCCAGCGTTTTCCACCTGACTAGCGGATCCACCGGGGAGCTGTTTTTT. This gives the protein CASVFHLTSGSTGELFF.

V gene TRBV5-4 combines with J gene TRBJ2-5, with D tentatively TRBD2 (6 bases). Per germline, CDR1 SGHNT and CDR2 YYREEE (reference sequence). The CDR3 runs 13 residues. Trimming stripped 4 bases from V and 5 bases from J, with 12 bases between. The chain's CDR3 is CASSRLVGETQYF. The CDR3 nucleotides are TGTGCCAGCAGCCGACTAGTGGGGGAGACCCAGTACTTC.

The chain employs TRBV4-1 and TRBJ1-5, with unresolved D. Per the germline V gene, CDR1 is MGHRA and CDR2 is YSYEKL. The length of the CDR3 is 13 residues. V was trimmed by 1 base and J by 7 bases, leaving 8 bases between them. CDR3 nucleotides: TGCGCCAGCAGCCAAGGGTACGGGCAGCCCCAGCATTTT. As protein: CASSQGYGQPQHF.

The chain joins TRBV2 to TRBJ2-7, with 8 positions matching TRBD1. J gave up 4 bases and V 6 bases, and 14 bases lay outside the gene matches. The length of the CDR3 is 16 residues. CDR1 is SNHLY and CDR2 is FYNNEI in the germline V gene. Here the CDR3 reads CASSDAPGQALYEQYF. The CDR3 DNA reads TGTGCCAGCAGCGACGCGCCGGGACAGGCCCTTTACGAGCAGTACTTC.

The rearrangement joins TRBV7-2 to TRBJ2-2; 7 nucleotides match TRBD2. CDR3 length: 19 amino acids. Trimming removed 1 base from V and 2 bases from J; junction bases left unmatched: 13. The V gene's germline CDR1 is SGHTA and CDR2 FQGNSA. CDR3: CASSLVGVSGGVNTGELFF. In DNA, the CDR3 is TGTGCCAGCAGCTTAGTCGGGGTATCTGGGGGGGTAAACACCGGGGAGCTGTTTTTT.

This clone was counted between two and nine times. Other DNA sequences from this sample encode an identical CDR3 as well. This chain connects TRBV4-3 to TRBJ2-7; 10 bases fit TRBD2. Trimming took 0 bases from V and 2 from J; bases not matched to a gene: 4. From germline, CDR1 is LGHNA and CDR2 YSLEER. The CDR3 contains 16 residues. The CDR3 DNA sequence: TGCGCCAGCAGCCAAGAGCGGACTAGCGGACCCTACGAGCAGTACTTC. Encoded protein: CASSQERTSGPYEQYF.

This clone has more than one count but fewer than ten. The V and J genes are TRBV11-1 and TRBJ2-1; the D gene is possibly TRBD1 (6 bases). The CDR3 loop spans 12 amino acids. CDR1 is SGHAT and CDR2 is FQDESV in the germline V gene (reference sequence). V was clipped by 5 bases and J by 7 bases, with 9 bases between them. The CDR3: CASSEDRNEQFF. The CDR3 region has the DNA TGTGCCAGCAGCGAGGACAGAAATGAGCAGTTCTTC. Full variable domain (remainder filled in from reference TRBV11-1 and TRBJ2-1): EAEVAQSPRYKITEKSQAVAFWCDPISGHATLYWYRQILGQGPELLVQFQDESVVDDSQLPKDRFSAERLKGVDSTLKIQPAELGDSAMYLCASSEDRNEQFFGPGTRLTVL.

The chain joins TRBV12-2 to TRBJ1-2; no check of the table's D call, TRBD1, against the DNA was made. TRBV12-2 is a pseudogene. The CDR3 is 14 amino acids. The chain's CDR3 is CASRLGTTNHGYTF. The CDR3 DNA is TGTGCAAGTCGCTTAGGGACAACAAACCATGGCTACACCTTC.

This CDR3 reads CASSPGNLQRENAYNEQFF. CDR3 bases: TGTGCCAGCAGCCCCGGAAATCTCCAGCGGGAGAACGCCTACAATGAGCAGTTCTTC. The V call is TRBV14, the J call TRBJ2-1, with 8 bases matching TRBD2. V shed 4 bases and J 2 bases; nucleotides not matched to a gene: 16. Germline CDR1 is SGHDN and CDR2 is FVKESK. The CDR3 is 19 amino acids.

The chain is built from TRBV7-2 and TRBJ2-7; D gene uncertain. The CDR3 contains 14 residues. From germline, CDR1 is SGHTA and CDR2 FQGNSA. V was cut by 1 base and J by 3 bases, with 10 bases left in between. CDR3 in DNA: TGTGCCAGCAGCTTAGGTTCCACTTACTACGAGCAGTACTTC. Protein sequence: CASSLGSTYYEQYF.